This is a list of T cell receptor beta chains from one sample in a study of beta chain features in type 1 diabetes. The repertoire was sequenced with immunoSEQ multiplex PCR; TCRdb's copy has only in-frame clones and lacks some. In the table there are over 500,000 clones, roughly 16% of which are singletons. The sequenced material came from naive CD4+ T cells from blood. The source of these receptors is a young man in good health. Both conserved end residues are trimmed from each CDR3. Each record gives: J gene, V gene, CDR3 protein.

>TRBJ2-6|TRBV5-1
ASNELVPGANVLT
>TRBJ2-5|TRBV10-3
AIRAGLAGPQETQY
>TRBJ2-3|TRBV5-4
ASSLAGQVASTDTQY
>TRBJ2-1|TRBV13
ASSPKQAGYNEQF
>TRBJ2-5|TRBV6-1
ASSPDRAQTQY
>TRBJ1-1|TRBV6-6
ASSYSGGLNTEAF
>TRBJ2-7|TRBV4-3
ASSQVRSEAYEQY
>TRBJ1-1|TRBV5-1
ASSLGQGPPEAF
>TRBJ2-3|TRBV5-6
ASSLRGPSTDTQY
>TRBJ1-5|TRBV30
AAPDRGNQPQH
>TRBJ2-7|TRBV5-4
ASSLGFRRGYEQY
>TRBJ2-1|TRBV19
ASSIAAGGSYNEQF
>TRBJ2-7|TRBV5-1
ASSTGDPFYEQY
>TRBJ2-3|TRBV7-2
ASSLASLLLAGGTDTQY
>TRBJ2-3|TRBV7-2
ASSLFLIAGGTPTDTQY
>TRBJ2-3|TRBV7-3
ASSLRRQSTDTQY
>TRBJ2-5|TRBV7-2
ASSLARETQY
>TRBJ2-4|TRBV15
ATSSRRNIQY
>TRBJ2-6|TRBV2
ASSVGGANVLT
>TRBJ1-2|TRBV27
ASSLSGTGGLLGGYT
>TRBJ2-1|TRBV7-2
ASSWGGAATFYEQF
>TRBJ2-6|TRBV28
ASSIYTVSGANVLT
>TRBJ2-1|TRBV10-3
ATGLAGGPGVNEQF
>TRBJ1-4|TRBV19
ASRDRFATNEKLF
>TRBJ1-6|TRBV6-5
ASSLGNSPLH
>TRBJ2-1|TRBV7-9
ASSYRQGGDFNEQF
>TRBJ2-5|TRBV7-3
ASSFGAQKETQY
>TRBJ1-2|TRBV28
ASSFGTVLNYGYT
>TRBJ1-2|TRBV2
ASSIGQRGYT
>TRBJ1-2|TRBV5-1
ASSSQPQEIYGYT
>TRBJ1-5|TRBV7-2
ASSQSERDQPQH
>TRBJ2-3|TRBV10-3
AISRTSGGSSTDTQY